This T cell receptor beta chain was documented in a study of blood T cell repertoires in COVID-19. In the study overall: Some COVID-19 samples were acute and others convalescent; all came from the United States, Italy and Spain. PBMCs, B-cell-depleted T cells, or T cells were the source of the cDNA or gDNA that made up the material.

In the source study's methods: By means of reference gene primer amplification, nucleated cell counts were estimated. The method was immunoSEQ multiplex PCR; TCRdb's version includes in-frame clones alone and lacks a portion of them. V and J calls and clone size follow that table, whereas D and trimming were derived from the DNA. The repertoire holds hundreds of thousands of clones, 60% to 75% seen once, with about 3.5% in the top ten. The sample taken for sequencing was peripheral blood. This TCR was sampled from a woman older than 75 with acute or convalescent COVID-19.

CDR3 sequence: CASSFRDRGPAFF. CDR3 DNA sequence: TGCGCCAGCAGCTTCCGGGACAGGGGCCCAGCTTTCTTT. This chain links TRBV5-1 with TRBJ1-1; 10 nucleotides match TRBD1. Trimming cost V 2 bases and J 10 bases; bases outside gene matches: 5. This CDR3 region has 13 residues. Looked up from germline, CDR1 is SGHRS and CDR2 is YFSETQ.